One sample yielded the 18 T cell receptor beta chains listed below, sequenced in a study of T cell repertoires in cytomegalovirus infection. These receptors have no known antigen. One entry per CDR3 protein, called by TCRdb with MiXCR from the reads. The repertoire holds about 220,000 distinct CDR3 sequences, with about 40% as singletons. The sample consisted of CD8+ T cells from cultured PBMCs, taken from culture after CMV antigen stimulation. These receptors were taken from a human donor in good health (CMV status not recorded). Some clones in this sample may be carry-over from other donors' samples.

The chain is built from TRBV27 and TRBJ2-7, with 10 bases fitting TRBD1. Germline V lookup: CDR1 MNHEY, CDR2 SMNVEV (reference sequence). V gave up 1 base and J gave up 2 bases; unmatched junction bases: 2. The CDR3 is made up of 15 amino acids. The CDR3 DNA reads as TGTGCCAGCAGTTTATTTGGACAGGGGGCCTACGAGCAGTACTTC. Its translation: CASSLFGQGAYEQYF.

For the CDR3, the DNA is TGTGCCAGCAGTTACGCAGACCAGAACCCGGCTTTCTTT. Amino acids: CASSYADQNPAFF. This chain links TRBV6-5 with TRBJ1-1; D gene ambiguous. Germline lookup yields CDR1 MNHEY and CDR2 SVGAGI. This CDR3 has 13 residues. Trimming removed 2 bases at V and 11 bases at J, with 15 bases between.

In this sample, this clonotype turned up a few times. This sequence joins TRBV29-1 and TRBJ1-1, with a tentative D call TRBD1 (6 bases). V was pared by 2 bases and J by 4 bases, with 17 bases between. CDR3 length equals 15 residues. Germline assignment: CDR1 SQVTM and CDR2 ANQGSEA. CDR3 DNA sequence: TGCAGCGTTGAAAGTCAGGGGATGTGGAGCACTGAAGCTTTCTTT. Residues: CSVESQGMWSTEAFF.

This clonotype was found a few times. The chain is built from TRBV27 and TRBJ1-5; the match to TRBD1 covers 10 bases. V was pared by 5 bases and J by 3 bases, with 7 bases of the junction left unmatched. The CDR3 covers 16 residues. The germline CDR1 and CDR2 sequences are MNHEY and SMNVEV (reference sequence). CDR3 sequence reads: CASSPGQGEFNQPQHF. The CDR3 nucleotides read TGTGCCAGCAGTCCCGGACAGGGGGAATTCAATCAGCCCCAGCATTTT.

The rearrangement joins TRBV4-2 to TRBJ2-2; D not certain. Germline CDR1 and CDR2: LGHNA and YNFKEQ. The CDR3 has 15 amino acids. V was pared by 3 bases and J by 4 bases, with 12 bases between. CDR3 in DNA: TGTGCCAGCAGCCAGGATACATGGGGCACCGGGGAGCTGTTTTTT. Translating it yields CASSQDTWGTGELFF.

The rearrangement joins TRBV7-9 to TRBJ1-3, with 9 bases identical to TRBD1. Germline V gives CDR1 SEHNR, CDR2 FQNEAQ (reference sequence). The CDR3 spans 18 residues. V shed 5 bases and J 1 base; nucleotides not matched to a gene: 12. The CDR3 is CASSHPRGQGFSGNTIYF. In DNA form, the CDR3 reads TGTGCCAGCAGCCACCCCCGGGGACAGGGATTTTCTGGAAACACCATATATTTT.

The V and J genes are TRBV5-6 and TRBJ2-1; the match to TRBD1 covers 7 bases. J gave up 4 bases and V 3 bases, and 1 base lay outside the gene matches. This CDR3 has 13 amino acids. CDR1 and CDR2 (germline): SGHDT, YYEEEE. This chain's CDR3 is CASSSTGYNEQFF. As DNA, the CDR3 is TGTGCCAGCAGCTCGACAGGGTACAATGAGCAGTTCTTC.

This clonotype has a single count. This rearrangement joins TRBV6-1 to TRBJ1-1; D is possibly TRBD1 (5 bases). The germline V gene encodes CDR1 MNHNS and CDR2 SASEGT. This CDR3 spans 13 amino acids. Trimming stripped 2 bases from V and 3 bases from J, with 7 bases between. The CDR3 is CASSENRYTEAFF. CDR3 nucleotide sequence: TGTGCCAGCAGTGAAAACAGGTACACTGAAGCTTTCTTT.

This clonotype was seen a handful of times. The chain has TRBV5-5 and TRBJ1-1; 8 bases line up with TRBD1. With 0 bases clipped from V and 10 bases from J, the junction kept 11 bases outside the gene matches. Germline V gene sequence: CDR1 SGHKS, CDR2 YYEKEE (reference sequence). The CDR3 contains 15 residues. This CDR3 is CASSLAQDRAGGAFF. The CDR3 DNA reads as TGTGCCAGCAGCTTGGCCCAGGACAGGGCGGGTGGAGCTTTCTTT.

The sample holds a few counts of this clonotype. The gene calls are TRBV7-6 and TRBJ2-3; 9 bases map to TRBD2. The germline gives CDR1 SGHVS, CDR2 FNYEAQ. The CDR3 covers 19 residues. J was trimmed by 0 bases and V by 7 bases; bases with no gene match: 17. Written as DNA, the CDR3 is TGTGCCAGCAACACCCGACTAGCGGAGAGTCCCGCTAGCACAGATACGCAGTATTTT. This sequence encodes CASNTRLAESPASTDTQYF.

The J gene is TRBJ1-2, the V gene TRBV7-3; maybe TRBD1 (5 bases). Trimming removed 1 base at V and 8 bases at J, with 11 bases between. The CDR3 has 13 residues. CDR1 SGHTA and CDR2 FQGTGA come from the germline V gene. CDR3 DNA sequence: TGTGCCAGCAGCTTAATTGTTGGGGACGGCTACACCTTC. Encoded protein: CASSLIVGDGYTF. Full variable domain (missing parts from reference TRBV7-3 and TRBJ1-2): GAGVSQTPSNKVTEKGKYVELRCDPISGHTALYWYRQSLGQGPEFLIYFQGTGAADDSGLPNDRFFAVRPEGSVSTLKIQRTERGDSAVYLCASSLIVGDGYTFGSGTRLTVV.

This clonotype turned up a few times. The CDR3 here is CASSMIRVKGANTGELFF. CDR3 nucleotides: TGTGCCAGTAGTATGATCAGGGTGAAGGGGGCGAACACCGGGGAGCTGTTTTTT. The chain couples TRBV19 to TRBJ2-2; D perhaps matches TRBD1 (6 bases). The germline V and J ends were trimmed by 3 bases and 0 bases, with 17 bases remaining between them. The CDR3 spans 18 residues. From germline, CDR1 is LNHDA and CDR2 SQIVND (reference sequence).

This chain links TRBV7-6 with TRBJ1-2; D is undetermined. V dropped 0 bases and J dropped 6 bases, with 2 bases sitting between them. This CDR3 is built from 11 residues. Germline CDR1 SGHVS, CDR2 FNYEAQ. The CDR3 protein is CASSLANGYTF. DNA for the CDR3: TGTGCCAGCAGCTTAGCTAATGGCTACACCTTC.

This clonotype was seen more than once but under ten times. CDR3 sequence (DNA): TGTGCCAGCAGTCCCCGTGTGGGCAATCAGCCCCAGCATTTT. It translates to CASSPRVGNQPQHF. V and J are TRBV27 and TRBJ1-5, with no clear D. Trimming removed 5 bases from V and 2 bases from J, with 10 bases in between. Germline V lookup: CDR1 MNHEY, CDR2 SMNVEV (reference sequence). The CDR3 is made up of 14 amino acids.

This rearrangement joins TRBV2 to TRBJ2-1; TRBD2 aligns across 12 bases. Germline V gene data show CDR1 as SNHLY and CDR2 as FYNNEI. The trim removed 2 bases at V and 8 bases at J, leaving 4 bases unmatched. The CDR3 runs 15 residues. The CDR3 protein is CASSELAGGPDEQFF. CDR3 sequence (DNA): TGTGCCAGCAGTGAACTAGCGGGGGGGCCCGATGAGCAGTTCTTC.

The genes are TRBV20-1 and TRBJ2-7; D assignment may be TRBD1 or TRBD2 (6 bases each). This CDR3 has 17 amino acids. Looked up from germline, CDR1 is DFQATT and CDR2 is SNEGSKA (reference sequence). The germline V and J ends were trimmed by 4 bases and 4 bases, with 26 bases remaining between them. The CDR3 loop reads CSATTFETGRGGYEQYF. Here the CDR3 DNA reads TGCAGTGCTACCACATTTGAAACAGGCAGGGGAGGTTACGAGCAGTACTTC.

The table lists this clonotype with a few counts. The V call is TRBV28, the J call TRBJ1-5; D may be TRBD1 (6 bases). Trimming stripped 6 bases from V and 9 bases from J, with 18 bases between. This CDR3 region has 14 residues. From germline, CDR1 is MDHEN and CDR2 SYDVKM. CDR3 sequence reads: CASRGGGGGRPQHF. DNA of the CDR3: TGTGCCAGCAGGGGGGGCGGGGGCGGGCGGCCCCAGCATTTT.

The CDR3 region has the DNA TGTGCCAGCAGCGCCCCCGGCCCAGGGAATCAGCCCCAGCATTTT. The encoded protein is CASSAPGPGNQPQHF. V is TRBV4-2 and J is TRBJ1-5, with a weak D call TRBD1 (5 bases). Germline CDR1 reads LGHNA; CDR2 reads YNFKEQ. Deletions cut 5 bases from V and 4 bases from J, with 15 bases between. This CDR3 is built from 15 residues.